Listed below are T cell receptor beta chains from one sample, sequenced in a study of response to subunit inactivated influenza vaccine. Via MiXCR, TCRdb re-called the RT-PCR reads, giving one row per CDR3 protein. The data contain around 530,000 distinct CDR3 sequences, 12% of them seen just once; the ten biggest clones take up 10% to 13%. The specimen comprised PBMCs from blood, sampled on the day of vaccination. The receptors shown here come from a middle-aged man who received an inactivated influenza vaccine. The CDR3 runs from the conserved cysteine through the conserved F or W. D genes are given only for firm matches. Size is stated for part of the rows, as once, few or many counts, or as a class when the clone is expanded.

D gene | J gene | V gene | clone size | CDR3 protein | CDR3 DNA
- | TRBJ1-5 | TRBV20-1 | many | CSANLGDIKHF | TGCAGTGCAAACCTCGGGGACATAAAACATTTT
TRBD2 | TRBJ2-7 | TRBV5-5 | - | CASSKGTSGYSYEQYF | TGTGCCAGCAGCAAAGGGACTAGCGGGTACTCCTACGAGCAGTACTTC
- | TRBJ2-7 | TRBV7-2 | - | CASSLDWSSYEQYF | TGTGCCAGCAGCCTAGACTGGAGCTCCTACGAGCAGTACTTC
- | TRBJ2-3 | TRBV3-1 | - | CASSQEGLGTDTQYF | TGTGCCAGCAGCCAAGAAGGCCTTGGCACAGATACGCAGTATTTT
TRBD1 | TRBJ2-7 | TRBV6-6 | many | CASRSGTGGLYF | TGTGCCAGCAGGTCCGGGACAGGGGGCCTGTACTTC
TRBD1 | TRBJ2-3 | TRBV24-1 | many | CATAAGQGALNTQYF | TGTGCCACCGCTGCGGGACAGGGGGCTTTAAATACGCAGTATTTT
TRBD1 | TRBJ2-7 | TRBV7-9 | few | CASSSRRDRSFSWEQYF | TGTGCCAGCAGCTCCAGGAGGGACAGGAGTTTTTCGTGGGAGCAGTACTTC
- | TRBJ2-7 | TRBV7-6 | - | CASSPSGNWAYEQYF | TGTGCCAGCAGCCCATCGGGTAACTGGGCCTACGAGCAGTACTTC
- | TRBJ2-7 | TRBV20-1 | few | CSARAPTYEQYF | TGCAGTGCTAGAGCCCCCACCTACGAGCAGTACTTC
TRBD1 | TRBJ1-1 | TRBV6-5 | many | CASSYRLYRGMNTEAFF | TGTGCCAGCAGTTACCGTTTGTACAGGGGGATGAACACTGAAGCTTTCTTT
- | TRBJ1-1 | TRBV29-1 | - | CSVGRGRDEAFF | TGCAGCGTTGGGCGGGGGAGAGATGAAGCTTTCTTT
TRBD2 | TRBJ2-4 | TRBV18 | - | CASSPISGGDIQYF | TGTGCCAGCTCACCAATATCGGGAGGAGACATTCAGTACTTC
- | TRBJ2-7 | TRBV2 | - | CASKASSSSYEQYF | TGTGCGAGCAAGGCCTCCTCAAGCTCCTACGAGCAGTACTTC
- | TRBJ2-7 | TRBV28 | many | CASRGSLYEQYF | TGTGCCAGCAGGGGCAGTCTCTACGAGCAGTACTTC
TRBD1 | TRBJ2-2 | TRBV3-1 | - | CASSKGQGAGTGELFF | TGTGCCAGCAGCAAGGGACAGGGGGCTGGCACCGGGGAGCTGTTTTTT
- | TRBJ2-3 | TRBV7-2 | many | CASSLAGRGGGTDTQYF | TGTGCCAGCAGCTTAGCGGGCCGGGGCGGGGGCACAGATACGCAGTATTTT
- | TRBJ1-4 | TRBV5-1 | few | CASSRQVGGSGEKLFF | TGCGCCAGCAGCCGACAGGTGGGCGGCTCTGGGGAAAAACTGTTTTTT
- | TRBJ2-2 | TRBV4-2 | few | CASSPDMGARTGELFF | TGTGCCAGCAGCCCCGACATGGGGGCGCGTACCGGGGAGCTGTTTTTT
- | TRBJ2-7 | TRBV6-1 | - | CASSKEYSTSHEQYF | TGTGCCAGCAGTAAAGAGTACAGTACTAGCCACGAGCAGTACTTC
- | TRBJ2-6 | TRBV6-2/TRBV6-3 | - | CASKGAGANVLTF | TGTGCCAGCAAGGGGGCTGGGGCCAACGTCCTGACTTTC
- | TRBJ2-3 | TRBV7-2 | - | CASSPSFPSVQYF | TGTGCCAGCAGCCCGAGTTTCCCGTCCGTGCAGTATTTT
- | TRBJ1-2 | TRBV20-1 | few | CSASQGLYGYTF | TGCAGTGCTTCCCAGGGCCTCTATGGCTACACCTTC
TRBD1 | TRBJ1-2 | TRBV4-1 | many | CASSQPPGQGNYGYTF | TGCGCCAGCAGCCAACCACCGGGACAGGGAAACTATGGCTACACCTTC
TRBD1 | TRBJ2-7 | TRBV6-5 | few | CASSYIGTAYEQYF | TGTGCCAGCAGTTACATAGGGACAGCCTACGAGCAGTACTTC
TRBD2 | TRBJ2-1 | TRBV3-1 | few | CASSHKRGLLYNEQFF | TGTGCCAGCAGCCATAAGCGGGGCTTATTATACAATGAGCAGTTCTTC
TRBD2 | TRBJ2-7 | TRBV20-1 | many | CSALGTSGTYEQYF | TGCAGTGCTCTCGGGACTAGCGGAACCTACGAGCAGTACTTC
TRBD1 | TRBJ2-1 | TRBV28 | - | CASSTTGTGLFNEQFF | TGTGCCAGCAGTACCACCGGGACAGGGCTGTTTAATGAGCAGTTCTTC